This T cell receptor beta chain was sequenced for a study of blood T cells in healthy people across ages. Overall study results and limits: Older age coincided with a roughly linear decline in TCR beta diversity per million T cells.

Of note for this clonotype: Its target is unknown.

Primed by a sample-barcoded 5' primer and a J-beta primer mix, a second PCR proceeded for 7 to 11 cycles. Every molecule of cDNA carried a tag from a template-switch adaptor with 12 random nucleotides. The study obtained at least 2.5 million CDR3-containing paired-end reads from every sample. One entry per CDR3 protein results from TCRdb running MiXCR on the 5' RACE reads. In the table there are around 970,000 distinct CDR3 sequences, around 54% of which are singletons. CDR1 is MNHEY and CDR2 is SVGAGI in the germline V gene. The CDR3 runs 16 residues. V shed 7 bases and J 2 bases; nucleotides not matched to a gene: 5.

What was sequenced was blood. This rearrangement joins TRBV6-5 to TRBJ2-6; 10 nucleotides align to TRBD1. The receptor was isolated from a woman in her fifties or sixties in good health. The CDR3: CASTRQGAAGANVLTF. The CDR3 bases are TGTGCCAGCACCAGACAGGGGGCAGCTGGGGCCAACGTCCTGACTTTC.